Listed below are T cell receptor beta chains from one sample, sequenced in a study of blood T cell repertoires in COVID-19. Produced via immunoSEQ multiplex PCR; TCRdb's table is partial and in-frame only. Of 53,000 or so clones listed, around 80% were seen once; the top ten hold 15%. The specimen sequenced was peripheral blood. The receptors here all came from a human donor with active or convalescent COVID-19. The donor label of this sample is uncertain. The CDR3 runs from the conserved cysteine through the conserved F or W.

V gene: TRBV10-3
CDR3 protein: CAIREGTSAPNEQYF

V gene: TRBV24-1
CDR3 protein: CATSAGGMDIQYF

V gene: TRBV7-8
CDR3 protein: CASSLTGQGVTEAFF

V gene: TRBV9
CDR3 protein: CASSVPSGSIDTQYF

V gene: TRBV5-6
CDR3 protein: CASSSDTVNGYTF

V gene: TRBV6-6
CDR3 protein: CASSGSGQGAMGRQPQHF

V gene: TRBV30
CDR3 protein: CAWSVPGGGYGYTF

V gene: TRBV15
CDR3 protein: CATSSERSGLYEQYF

V gene: TRBV3-1/TRBV3-2
CDR3 protein: CASSAGNGNTIYF

V gene: TRBV6-1
CDR3 protein: CASSESLRGKSDGNTIYF

V gene: TRBV28
CDR3 protein: CASNGRAYEQYF

V gene: TRBV11-1
CDR3 protein: CASSGTRTARDTQYF

V gene: TRBV28
CDR3 protein: CASRHGTGNQPQHF

V gene: TRBV19
CDR3 protein: CASRSLDREVGYTF

V gene: TRBV19
CDR3 protein: CASTMSSGNTIYF

V gene: TRBV7-2
CDR3 protein: CASSSDRGETQYF

V gene: TRBV4-1
CDR3 protein: CASSLERGGKGNQPQHF

V gene: TRBV5-5
CDR3 protein: CASSLAQGSREQYF

V gene: TRBV10-3
CDR3 protein: CAISESSGGYNQPQHF

V gene: TRBV24-1
CDR3 protein: CATSAPGIGPYGYTF

V gene: TRBV9
CDR3 protein: CASSVAPASSTDTQYF

V gene: TRBV6-1
CDR3 protein: CASSGEPSGQWGRGTQYF

V gene: TRBV7-9
CDR3 protein: CASSYTGGSQPQHF

V gene: TRBV5-4
CDR3 protein: CASSFPMEHYGYTF

V gene: TRBV5-1
CDR3 protein: CASPEANTEAFF

V gene: TRBV6-5
CDR3 protein: CASSYSGTGIYEQYF

V gene: TRBV19
CDR3 protein: CASRDAGTGGNQPQHF

V gene: TRBV14
CDR3 protein: CASSQEWGRNTDTQYF

V gene: TRBV6-6
CDR3 protein: CASSLAGGLREQYF

V gene: TRBV27
CDR3 protein: CASSLGGYSNQPQHF

V gene: TRBV7-6
CDR3 protein: CASSLNTGAAFF

V gene: TRBV19
CDR3 protein: CASSQWAGTATYEQYF

V gene: TRBV9
CDR3 protein: CASSVSGTGDETQYF

V gene: TRBV29-1
CDR3 protein: CSVRGSYNEQFF

V gene: TRBV7-2
CDR3 protein: CASSEGQATVHF

V gene: TRBV7-7
CDR3 protein: CASSPGTGYLDEQYF

V gene: TRBV2
CDR3 protein: CASRPGTGEETQYF

V gene: TRBV29-1
CDR3 protein: CSVSTSGSSYEQYF

V gene: TRBV20-1
CDR3 protein: CSARYDEQFF

V gene: TRBV24-1
CDR3 protein: CATSDSLGLGWGDTGELFF

V gene: TRBV18
CDR3 protein: CASSPEAGGIYEQYF

V gene: TRBV6-4
CDR3 protein: CASREGTGYGYTF

V gene: TRBV5-1
CDR3 protein: CASSLRPGTENYGYTF

V gene: TRBV9
CDR3 protein: CASSAGGRSNQPQHF

V gene: TRBV6-5
CDR3 protein: CASSYSWTSGSYEQYF

V gene: TRBV7-3
CDR3 protein: CASSLRGRNTEAFF

V gene: TRBV7-2
CDR3 protein: CASSLAASGRSEQYF

V gene: TRBV28
CDR3 protein: CASSLGQGGNSPLHF

V gene: TRBV6-6
CDR3 protein: CASSYSNWAGNTEAFF